These T cell receptor beta chains were read from a single sample in a study of tumor-infiltrating lymphocytes in primary liver carcinoma. TCRdb passed the multiplex PCR reads through MiXCR, listing each CDR3 protein once. The data show about 92,000 distinct CDR3 sequences, with approximately 68% seen just once and around 30% held by the top ten. The specimen was tumor-adjacent normal liver tissue. Every receptor here comes from a middle-aged man with primary liver carcinoma and hepatitis B virus infection. The CDR3 runs from the conserved cysteine through the conserved F or W. D genes are given only for firm matches.

CDR3 protein	J gene	V gene	D gene
CSTRRGLAGEETQYF	TRBJ2-5	TRBV29-1	TRBD2
CASGQAGQRFQETQYF	TRBJ2-5	TRBV4-1	-
CAWSVQDVSYEQYF	TRBJ2-7	TRBV30	-
CSVGDSGNTIYF	TRBJ1-3	TRBV29-1	TRBD1
CASSHPGHPYEQYF	TRBJ2-7	TRBV28	-
CASSLSGEKLFF	TRBJ1-4	TRBV28	-
CASSYAVDGTGELFF	TRBJ2-2	TRBV6-5	-
CATSDPRDGNYGYTF	TRBJ1-2	TRBV24-1	-
CANRLDTPNRFNEQFF	TRBJ2-1	TRBV12-2	-
CASRRGNNEQFF	TRBJ2-1	TRBV7-9	-
CANSPGDPETQYF	TRBJ2-5	TRBV11-3	-
CASRGQGSEDEQFF	TRBJ2-1	TRBV2	TRBD1
CASNQLRGGDAEALF	TRBJ1-1	TRBV4-1	TRBD1
CACSFRGGDEKLFF	TRBJ1-4	TRBV6-5	-
CARSVTGDYGYTF	TRBJ1-2	TRBV11-2	TRBD1
CASSFLREDGELLF	TRBJ2-2	TRBV19	TRBD2
CASSAGLACHGEPFF	TRBJ2-2	TRBV11-2	TRBD2
CASILLVYSNQPQHF	TRBJ1-5	TRBV7-8	-
CVTRRQGPRDEQFF	TRBJ2-1	TRBV24-1	TRBD1
CASSPEGTEAFF	TRBJ1-1	TRBV4-1	-
CASSLTDTVYEQYF	TRBJ2-7	TRBV11-2	-
CARTPGGTEAFF	TRBJ1-1	TRBV7-9	-
CDSSFVGNRGKYEQYF	TRBJ2-7	TRBV11-2	TRBD1
CASGQGSYNEQSF	TRBJ2-1	TRBV12-3/TRBV12-4	TRBD1
CVSSFSRNNEQFF	TRBJ2-1	TRBV12-3/TRBV12-4	-
CASSATGIWETQNF	TRBJ2-5	TRBV9	-
CASSPLGGSLPYGYTF	TRBJ1-2	TRBV7-9	-
CGGGFGNQPQHF	TRBJ1-5	TRBV6-1	-